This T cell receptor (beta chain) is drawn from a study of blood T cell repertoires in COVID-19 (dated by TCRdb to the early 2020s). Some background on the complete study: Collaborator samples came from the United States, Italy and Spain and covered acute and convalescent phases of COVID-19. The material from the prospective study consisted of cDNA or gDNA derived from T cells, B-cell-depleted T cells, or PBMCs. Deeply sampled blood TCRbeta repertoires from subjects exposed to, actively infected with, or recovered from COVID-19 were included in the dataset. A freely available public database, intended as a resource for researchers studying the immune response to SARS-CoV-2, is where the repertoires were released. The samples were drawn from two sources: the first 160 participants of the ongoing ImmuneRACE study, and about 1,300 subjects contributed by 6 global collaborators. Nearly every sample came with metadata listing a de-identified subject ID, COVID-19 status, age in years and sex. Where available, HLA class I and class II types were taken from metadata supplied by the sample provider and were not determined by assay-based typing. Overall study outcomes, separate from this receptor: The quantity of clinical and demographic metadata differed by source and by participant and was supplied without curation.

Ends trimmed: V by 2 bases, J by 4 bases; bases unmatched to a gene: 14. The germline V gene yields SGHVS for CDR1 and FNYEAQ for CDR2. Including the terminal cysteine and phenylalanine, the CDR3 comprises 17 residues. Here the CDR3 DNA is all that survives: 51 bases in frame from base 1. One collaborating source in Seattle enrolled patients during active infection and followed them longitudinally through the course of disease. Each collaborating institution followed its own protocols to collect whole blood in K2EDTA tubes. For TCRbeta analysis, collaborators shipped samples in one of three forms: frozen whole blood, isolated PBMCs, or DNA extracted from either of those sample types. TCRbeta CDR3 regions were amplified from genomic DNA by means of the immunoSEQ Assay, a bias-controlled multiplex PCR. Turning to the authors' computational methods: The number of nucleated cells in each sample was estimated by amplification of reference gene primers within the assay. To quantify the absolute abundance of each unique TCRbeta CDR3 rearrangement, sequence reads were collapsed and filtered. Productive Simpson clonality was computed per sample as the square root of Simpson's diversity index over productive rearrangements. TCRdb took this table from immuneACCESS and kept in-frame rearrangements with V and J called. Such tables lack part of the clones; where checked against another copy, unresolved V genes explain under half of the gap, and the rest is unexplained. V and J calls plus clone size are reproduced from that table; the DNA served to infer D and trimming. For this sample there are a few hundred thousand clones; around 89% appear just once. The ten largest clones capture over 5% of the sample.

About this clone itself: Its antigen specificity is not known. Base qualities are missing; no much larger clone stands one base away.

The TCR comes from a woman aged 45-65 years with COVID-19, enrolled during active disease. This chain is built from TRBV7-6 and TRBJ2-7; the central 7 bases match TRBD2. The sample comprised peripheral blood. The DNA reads TGTGCCAGCAGCTTACAGGAACCGGGAGGTTCGCTATACGAGCAGTACTTC. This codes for CASSLQEPGGSLYEQYF.